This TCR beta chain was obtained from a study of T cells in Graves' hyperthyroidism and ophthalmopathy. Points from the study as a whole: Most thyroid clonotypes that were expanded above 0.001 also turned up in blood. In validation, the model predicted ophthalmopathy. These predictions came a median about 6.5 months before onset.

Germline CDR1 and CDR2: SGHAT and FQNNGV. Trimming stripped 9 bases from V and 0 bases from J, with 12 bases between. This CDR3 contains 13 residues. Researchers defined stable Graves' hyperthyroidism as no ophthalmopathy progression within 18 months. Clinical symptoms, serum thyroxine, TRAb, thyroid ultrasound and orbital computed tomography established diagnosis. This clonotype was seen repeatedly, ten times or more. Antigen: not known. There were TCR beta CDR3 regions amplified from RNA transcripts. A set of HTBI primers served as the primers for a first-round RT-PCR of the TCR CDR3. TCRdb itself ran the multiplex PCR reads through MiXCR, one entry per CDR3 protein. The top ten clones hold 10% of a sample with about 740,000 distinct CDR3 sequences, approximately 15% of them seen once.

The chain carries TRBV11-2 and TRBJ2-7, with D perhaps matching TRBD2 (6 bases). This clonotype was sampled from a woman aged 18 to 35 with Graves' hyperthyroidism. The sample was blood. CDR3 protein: CASRRAGSYEQYF. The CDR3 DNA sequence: TGTGCCAGTAGGAGGGCTGGCTCCTACGAGCAGTACTTC.